This passage covers 22 T cell receptor beta chains from one sample sequenced in a study of blood T cell repertoires in COVID-19 (dated by TCRdb to 2018 to 2021). The library was obtained by the immunoSEQ multiplex PCR assay. The clones in this table, taken by TCRdb from immuneACCESS, are in-frame only. Not every clone is retained; where verified, under half of the shortfall comes from an unresolved V gene, and the cause of the rest is unknown. The sample table shows about 130,000 clones, and roughly 77% are seen once. Jointly, the top ten make up just under 5% of the sample. The sequencing sample was made of peripheral blood. The receptors derive from a woman aged 70-85 years with COVID-19, enrolled during active disease.

The chain couples TRBV5-5 to TRBJ1-5; D might be TRBD1 (6 bases). This CDR3 spans 15 amino acids. The germline V gene encodes CDR1 SGHKS and CDR2 YYEKEE (reference sequence). V was shortened by 2 bases and J by 2 bases, with 11 bases between the two germline ends. The CDR3 loop is CASSLYRDGNQPQHF. The CDR3 coding sequence is TGTGCCAGCAGCTTATACAGGGATGGCAATCAGCCCCAGCATTTT.

This clone showed up just once. The rearrangement uses TRBV5-8 and TRBJ1-3; D unresolved. Trimming pared 5 bases from V and 0 bases from J, leaving 9 bases between. The germline V gene has CDR1 SGHTS and CDR2 YDEGEE. The CDR3 runs 14 residues. The CDR3 loop is CASSPSFSGNTIYF. CDR3 DNA sequence: TGTGCCAGCAGTCCGTCCTTCTCTGGAAACACCATATATTTT.

Comment on this clone: Compared with germline, one end of the junction differs, possibly owing to a read error. The rearrangement joins TRBV3-1 (or the pseudogene TRBV3-2) to TRBJ2-7, with a possible D match to TRBD1 (6 bases). Germline V lookup: CDR1 LGHDT, CDR2 YNNKEL (reference sequence). There are 17 residues in the CDR3. CDR3 bases: TGTGCCAGCAACCAATTCGGCCAGGGGCGTCCCCCCTACGAGCAGTACTTC. It translates to CASNQFGQGRPPYEQYF.

The V gene is TRBV24-1, the J gene TRBJ2-1; 14 bases are shared with TRBD2. The V gene's germline CDR1 is KGHDR and CDR2 SFDVKD. The CDR3 contains 16 residues. J gave up 6 bases and V 2 bases, and 2 bases lay outside the gene matches. The CDR3 is CATSDWTSGGTNEQFF. CDR3 sequence (DNA): TGTGCCACCAGTGATTGGACTAGCGGGGGGACCAATGAGCAGTTCTTC.

The V call is TRBV3-1 (or the pseudogene TRBV3-2), the J call TRBJ2-4, with 11 nucleotides matching TRBD1. The CDR3 has 13 amino acids. The V segment lost 4 bases and the J segment 8 bases; nucleotides outside the gene matches: 1. CDR1 and CDR2 (germline): LGHDT, YNNKEL (reference sequence). The chain's CDR3 is CASSRTGGHIQYF. CDR3 nucleotide sequence: TGTGCCAGCAGCCGGACAGGGGGCCACATTCAGTACTTC.

This clone was detected once. The V gene is TRBV3-1 (or the pseudogene TRBV3-2), the J gene TRBJ1-1; 10 nucleotides line up with TRBD1. The CDR3 is 16 amino acids. Losses at the gene ends were 4 bases for V and 3 bases for J; bases not matched to a gene: 8. In germline, CDR1 is LGHDT, CDR2 YNNKEL (reference sequence). CDR3 sequence reads: CASSPTGGGKYTEAFF. Here the CDR3 DNA reads TGTGCCAGCAGCCCGACAGGGGGCGGAAAATACACTGAAGCTTTCTTT.

This chain joins TRBV5-4 and TRBJ1-1; 9 bases are shared with TRBD1. CDR3 size: 16 residues. Germline CDR1 and CDR2: SGHNT and YYREEE (reference sequence). J was trimmed by 4 bases and V by 4 bases; bases with no gene match: 11. CDR3 protein: CASSRSRGGQGTEAFF. The CDR3 DNA reads as TGTGCCAGCAGCCGAAGTAGAGGGGGACAGGGCACTGAAGCTTTCTTT.

The V gene is TRBV19, the J gene TRBJ1-2, with D perhaps matching TRBD1 (5 bases). The CDR3 sequence is 14 residues long. From germline, CDR1 is LNHDA and CDR2 SQIVND (reference sequence). With 4 bases removed from V and 7 bases from J, the gap between germline ends came to 16 bases. CDR3 in amino acids: CASSTTRQGGGYTF. CDR3 nucleotides: TGTGCCAGTAGTACCACCCGGCAGGGCGGTGGCTACACCTTC. Using reference TRBV19 and TRBJ1-2 for the parts outside the CDR3, the full variable domain is DGGITQSPKYLFRKEGQNVTLSCEQNLNHDAMYWYRQDPGQGLRLIYYSQIVNDFQKGDIAEGYSVSREKKESFPLTVTSAQKNPTAFYLCASSTTRQGGGYTFGSGTRLTVV.

The CDR3 nucleotides read TGTGCCAGCAGTGAGAGGACAGGGCCAGGCACAGATACGCAGTATTTT. It yields the protein CASSERTGPGTDTQYF. V usage is TRBV6-4 and J usage is TRBJ2-3; 8 bases agree with TRBD1. This CDR3 has 16 amino acids. The V gene end was trimmed by 3 bases and the J gene end by 1 base; junction bases not matched to a gene: 6. Germline CDR1 is MRHNA and CDR2 is SNTAGT.

The rearrangement links TRBV19 to TRBJ2-5; 7 bases align to TRBD1. V lost 5 bases and J lost 2; bases outside the gene matches: 5. CDR1 and CDR2 from the germline V gene are LNHDA and SQIVND (reference sequence). This CDR3 region has 14 residues. The CDR3 nucleotides are TGTGCCAGTAGTTCGGACAGGCGACAAGAGACCCAGTACTTC. Translated, it gives CASSSDRRQETQYF.

The chain has TRBV7-2 and TRBJ1-1; D might be TRBD1 (5 bases). Trimming pared 6 bases from V and 4 bases from J, leaving 9 bases between. The germline CDR1 and CDR2 sequences are SGHTA and FQGNSA. The length of the CDR3 is 12 residues. CDR3 nucleotide sequence: TGTGCCAGCAGGGGGCAGGGCACTGAAGCTTTCTTT. It yields the protein CASRGQGTEAFF.

V usage is TRBV6-2 or TRBV6-3 and J usage is TRBJ1-1; 7 bases map to TRBD1. In germline, CDR1 is MNHEY, CDR2 SVGEGT. The CDR3 loop spans 12 amino acids. The J segment lost 8 bases and the V segment lost 5 bases, leaving 5 bases of the junction unmatched. The CDR3 here is CASSTGVIEAFF. The CDR3 DNA reads TGTGCCAGCAGTACAGGGGTGATCGAAGCTTTCTTT.

This clone is a singleton in its sample. This chain uses TRBV18 with TRBJ1-2; 7 positions match TRBD1. The CDR3 runs to 14 residues. Trimming cost V 3 bases and J 4 bases; bases outside gene matches: 5. CDR1 is KGHSH and CDR2 is LQKENI in the germline V gene. The CDR3 region has the DNA TGTGCCAGCTCACCCCCGGGACAGTCCTATGGCTACACCTTC. Protein product: CASSPPGQSYGYTF.

CDR3 amino acids: CASSLAGTGQHF. CDR3 coding DNA: TGTGCCAGCAGTTTAGCGGGGACAGGCCAGCATTTT. The rearrangement joins TRBV12-3 or TRBV12-4 to TRBJ1-5, with 8 bases aligning to TRBD1. J gave up 12 bases and V 0 bases, and 1 base lay outside the gene matches. This CDR3 is built from 12 residues.

This chain uses TRBV7-2 with TRBJ1-1, with TRBD1 identical over 7 bases. Per germline, CDR1 SGHTA and CDR2 FQGNSA. V lost 3 bases to trimming and J lost 1 base; unmatched junction nucleotides: 2. The CDR3 extends over 14 amino acids. For the CDR3, the DNA is TGTGCCAGCAGCTTTAACAGGGGGAACACTGAAGCTTTCTTT. It translates to CASSFNRGNTEAFF.

The chain combines TRBV19 with TRBJ1-5; maybe TRBD1 (5 bases). With 5 bases removed from V and 7 bases from J, the gap between germline ends came to 18 bases. This CDR3 has 15 amino acids. Germline V gene lookup returns CDR1 LNHDA and CDR2 SQIVND (reference sequence). CDR3 coding DNA: TGTGCCAGTAGTCTTAACAGGTTTTCGGCCCAGCCCCAGCATTTT. It is translated as CASSLNRFSAQPQHF.

This rearrangement joins TRBV7-9 to TRBJ2-6; D gene unclear. Germline values: CDR1 SEHNR, CDR2 FQNEAQ (reference sequence). The CDR3 consists of 16 residues. V shed 1 base and J shed 0 bases, with 7 bases lying between them. The CDR3 sequence is CASSLVRFSGANVLTF. The CDR3 coding sequence is TGTGCCAGCAGCTTAGTCCGGTTCTCTGGGGCCAACGTCCTGACTTTC.

The chain recombines TRBV7-2 with TRBJ2-3, with 12 bases aligning to TRBD2. Unmatched junction bases numbered 9, after V lost 1 base and J lost 4 bases. Germline-derived CDR1 and CDR2 are SGHTA and FQGNSA. CDR3 length equals 18 residues. CDR3: CASSLESLAGGPPDTQYF. Here the CDR3 DNA reads TGTGCCAGCAGCTTAGAATCGCTAGCGGGGGGGCCGCCAGATACGCAGTATTTT. Combining the CDR3 with reference TRBV7-2 and TRBJ2-3 gives the whole variable domain GAGVSQSPSNKVTEKGKDVELRCDPISGHTALYWYRQSLGQGLEFLIYFQGNSAPDKSGLPSDRFSAERTGGSVSTLTIQRTQQEDSAVYLCASSLESLAGGPPDTQYFGPGTRLTVL.

The V gene is TRBV28, the J gene TRBJ1-4; TRBD1 aligns across 9 bases. The CDR3 totals 14 residues. Looked up from germline, CDR1 is MDHEN and CDR2 is SYDVKM. Trimming removed 6 bases from V and 4 bases from J; junction bases left unmatched: 3. The CDR3 sequence is CASRGGQGNEKLFF. Here the CDR3 DNA reads TGTGCCAGCAGGGGGGGACAGGGTAATGAAAAACTGTTTTTT. Full variable domain (remainder filled in from reference TRBV28 and TRBJ1-4): DVKVTQSSRYLVKRTGEKVFLECVQDMDHENMFWYRQDPGLGLRLIYFSYDVKMKEKGDIPEGYSVSREKKERFSLILESASTNQTSMYLCASRGGQGNEKLFFGSGTQLSVL.

As concerns this clone: One end of the junction is discordant with germline, which a read error may explain. The chain is built from TRBV6-1 and TRBJ1-5, with D maybe TRBD1 (6 bases). Germline V gives CDR1 MNHNS, CDR2 SASEGT. This CDR3 region has 14 residues. The CDR3: CAGSEPRGTQPQHF. In nucleotides, the CDR3 is TGTGCCGGCAGTGAACCTAGGGGGACTCAGCCCCAGCATTTT.

V usage is TRBV18 and J usage is TRBJ2-7; 7 positions match TRBD2. Looked up from germline, CDR1 is KGHSH and CDR2 is LQKENI. The CDR3 is 20 amino acids. Trimming at V came to 3 bases and at J to 1 base, leaving 21 bases not matched to a gene. This CDR3 reads CASSPQARGEGYSLSYEQYF. CDR3 coding DNA: TGTGCCAGCTCACCCCAGGCCCGCGGGGAGGGTTACTCACTTTCCTACGAGCAGTACTTC. The whole variable domain, remainder taken from reference TRBV18 and TRBJ2-7, is NAGVMQNPRHLVRRRGQEARLRCSPMKGHSHVYWYRQLPEEGLKFMVYLQKENIIDESGMPKERFSAEFPKEGPSILRIQQVVRGDSAAYFCASSPQARGEGYSLSYEQYFGPGTRLTVT.

The chain carries TRBV4-1 and TRBJ2-2, with D maybe TRBD1 (5 bases). CDR1 is MGHRA and CDR2 is YSYEKL in the germline V gene. V was pared by 1 base and J by 0 bases, with 6 bases between. The CDR3 contains 15 residues. The chain's CDR3 is CASSQAGTNTGELFF. DNA for the CDR3: TGCGCCAGCAGCCAAGCAGGGACGAACACCGGGGAGCTGTTTTTT.